This entry concerns a single T cell receptor (beta chain). Its target is unknown. The study made its TRB cDNA libraries by 5' RACE, adding UMI labels. TCRdb reanalyzed the 5' RACE reads and collapses them to one entry per CDR3 protein, without DNA. The table lists tens of thousands of distinct CDR3 sequences. This CDR3 is built from 15 residues. Germline CDR1 is SGHDN and CDR2 is FVKESK. These data originate in a study of CXCR3-negative and CXCR3-positive naive CD8 T cells. Sorts performed in triplicate captured 250,000 to 350,000 cells each from every CD8+ T cell subset. Overall study results and limits: CXCR3-expressing naive cells carried TRB CDR3s more hydrophobic than those of CXCR3-negative naive cells. Whereas both naive subsets had comparably high diversity, memory CD8+ cells had much lower diversity. TRB CDR3 properties served as the basis for inferring TCR strength, and surface CD5 was comparable between naive subsets.

Sequenced input: naive CXCR3- CD8+ T cells from blood. Noted subset: CD45RO-CCR7+CD27+CD95- naive CD8+ T cells lacking CXCR3 (TNR3-). This sequence was found in a human donor in good health. Some clones in this sample may be carry-over from other donors' samples. The J gene is TRBJ2-7, the V gene TRBV14; the TCRdb call, TRBD1, lacks DNA for checking. CDR3 amino acids: CASSPSGSLSYEQYF.